This T cell receptor beta chain was sequenced for a study of blood T cell repertoires in COVID-19. Looking at the study overall: Samples came from the United States, Italy and Spain, spanning acute and convalescent COVID-19. T cells, B-cell-depleted T cells, or PBMCs supplied cDNA or gDNA.

Germline CDR1 is LGHDT and CDR2 is YNNKEL (reference sequence). The CDR3 extends over 16 amino acids. V was shortened by 0 bases and J by 0 bases, with 11 bases between the two germline ends. Participant-given clinical history determined each cohort assignment. How the authors handled the data: Amplification of reference gene primers provided the estimated nucleated cell counts. Data came from immunoSEQ multiplex PCR; TCRdb stores just in-frame clones and leaves some out. V, J and clone size derive from that table, while D and trimming were established from the DNA sequence. The top ten hold approximately 1.3% of the sample, which has 140,000 to 150,000 clones, approximately 88% seen once.

The rearrangement joins TRBV3-1 (or the pseudogene TRBV3-2) to TRBJ2-5; D gene uncertain. Sequencing was carried out using PBMCs or T cells enriched from blood (not recorded which). The clonotype originates from a woman between 25 and 40 years old with acute COVID-19. The CDR3 coding sequence is TGTGCCAGCAGCCAAGAGTCGTGGCGGAACCAAGAGACCCAGTACTTC. Translation: CASSQESWRNQETQYF.